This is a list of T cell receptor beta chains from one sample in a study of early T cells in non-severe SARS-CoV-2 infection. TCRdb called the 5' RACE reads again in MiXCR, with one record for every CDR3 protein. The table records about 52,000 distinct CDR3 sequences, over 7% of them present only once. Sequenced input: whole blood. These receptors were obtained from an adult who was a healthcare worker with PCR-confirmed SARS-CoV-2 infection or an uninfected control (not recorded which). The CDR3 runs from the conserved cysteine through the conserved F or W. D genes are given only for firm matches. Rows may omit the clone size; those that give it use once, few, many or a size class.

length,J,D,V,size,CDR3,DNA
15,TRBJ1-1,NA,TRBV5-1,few,CASSLVGAGMAEAFF,TGCGCCAGCAGCTTGGTAGGGGCGGGGATGGCTGAAGCTTTCTTT
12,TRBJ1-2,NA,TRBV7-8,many,CASSLVGGQYTF,TGTGCCAGCAGTCTAGTAGGGGGGCAGTACACCTTC
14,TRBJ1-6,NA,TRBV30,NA,CAWGVRQPNSPLHF,TGTGCCTGGGGGGTGAGGCAACCTAATTCACCCCTCCACTTT
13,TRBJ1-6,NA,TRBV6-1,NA,CASASDLGSPLHF,TGTGCCAGCGCCAGCGACCTGGGTTCACCCCTCCACTTT
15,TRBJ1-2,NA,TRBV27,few,CASSRLAPGTYGYTF,TGTGCCAGCAGCCGGTTGGCCCCAGGGACCTATGGCTACACCTTC
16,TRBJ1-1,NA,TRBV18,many,CASSPPSNLMNTEAFF,TGTGCCAGCTCACCACCTAGCAATCTCATGAACACTGAAGCTTTCTTT
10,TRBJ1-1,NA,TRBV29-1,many,CSVPGTEAFF,TGCAGCGTACCTGGCACTGAAGCTTTCTTT
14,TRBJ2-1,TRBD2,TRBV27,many,CASSTSGGWNEQFF,TGTGCCAGCTCGACTAGCGGGGGTTGGAATGAGCAGTTCTTC
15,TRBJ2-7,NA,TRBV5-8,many,CASSKNSVNSYEQYF,TGTGCCAGCAGCAAAAACTCGGTCAACTCCTACGAGCAGTACTTC
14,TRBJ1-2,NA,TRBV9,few,CASSVGLANYGYTF,TGTGCCAGCAGCGTGGGACTAGCTAACTATGGCTACACCTTC
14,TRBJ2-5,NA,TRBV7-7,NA,CASSSVQGSETQYF,TGTGCCAGCAGCTCCGTACAGGGAAGCGAGACCCAGTACTTC
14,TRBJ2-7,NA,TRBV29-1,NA,CSVEGPGKQDEQYF,TGCAGCGTTGAAGGGCCAGGGAAGCAGGACGAGCAGTACTTC
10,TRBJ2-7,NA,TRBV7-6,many,CASQAYEQYF,TGTGCCAGCCAGGCGTACGAGCAGTACTTC
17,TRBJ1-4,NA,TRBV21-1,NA,CASSKRGWGTTMKNCFF,NA
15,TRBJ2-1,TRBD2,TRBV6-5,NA,CATAKLAGGPGEQFF,TGTGCCACCGCTAAACTAGCGGGAGGTCCCGGTGAGCAGTTCTTC
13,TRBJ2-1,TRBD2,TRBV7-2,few,CASSLRSSGDWVF,TGTGCCAGCAGCTTAAGGTCCAGCGGGGATTGGGTCTTC
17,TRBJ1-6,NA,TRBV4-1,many,CASSPAGRGKRNSPLHF,TGCGCCAGCAGCCCAGCCGGGAGGGGAAAAAGGAATTCACCCCTCCACTTT
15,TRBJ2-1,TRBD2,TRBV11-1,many,CASSLSVAGANEQFF,TGTGCCAGCAGCTTATCGGTAGCGGGGGCTAATGAGCAGTTCTTC
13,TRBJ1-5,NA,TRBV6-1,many,CASSEGREQPQHF,TGTGCCAGCAGTGAAGGTAGGGAACAGCCCCAGCATTTT
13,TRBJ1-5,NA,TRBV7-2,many,CASSPMGYQPQHF,TGTGCCAGCAGCCCCATGGGTTATCAGCCCCAGCATTTT
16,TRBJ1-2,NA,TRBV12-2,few,CASRLGNYRGDYGYTF,TGTGCAAGTCGCTTAGGGAATTACAGGGGCGACTATGGCTACACCTTC
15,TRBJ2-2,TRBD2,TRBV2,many,CASSVAGVEGGELFF,TGTGCCAGCAGTGTAGCGGGGGTAGAGGGCGGGGAGCTGTTTTTT
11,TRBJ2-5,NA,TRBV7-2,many,CASSPDPPHDF,TGTGCCAGCAGCCCGGACCCCCCCCACGACTTC
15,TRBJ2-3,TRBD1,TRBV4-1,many,CASSQGQGWADTQYF,TGCGCCAGCAGCCAAGGACAGGGATGGGCAGATACGCAGTATTTT
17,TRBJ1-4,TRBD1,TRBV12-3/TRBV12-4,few,CASSSILRQGTNEKLFF,TGTGCCAGCAGTTCCATACTCCGACAGGGAACTAATGAAAAACTGTTTTTT
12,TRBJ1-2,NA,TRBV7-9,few,CASSFNREGYTF,TGTGCCAGCAGCTTCAACAGGGAAGGCTACACCTTC